This T cell receptor beta chain was recovered during a study of cytomegalovirus exposure and HLA in healthy donors. Whole-study results and caveats: Most likely, a cluster of highly shared sequence variants arose as a sequencing artifact. CMV serostatus was the only immune exposure information that was available.

From germline, CDR1 is SGHTA and CDR2 FQGTGA. V lost 5 bases and J lost 5, with 19 bases in between. The CDR3 runs to 16 residues. Concerning this clone itself: Its antigen is unidentified.

This PCR relied on a set of 60 Vbeta primers and 13 Jbeta primers. Clones were read by immunoSEQ multiplex PCR, and TCRdb kept only the in-frame ones, dropping some. Of under 200,000 clones detected, approximately 80% appear once; the ten largest clones hold around 6%. The receptor was isolated from a woman aged 25 to 45 in good health and CMV-seropositive. The sequencing input was PBMCs. The rearrangement uses TRBV7-3 and TRBJ2-1, with a weak D call TRBD1 (5 bases). The CDR3 DNA reads TGTGCCAGCAGCCCAGACAGCTCCTGGGGCCACAATGAGCAGTTCTTC. This codes for CASSPDSSWGHNEQFF.